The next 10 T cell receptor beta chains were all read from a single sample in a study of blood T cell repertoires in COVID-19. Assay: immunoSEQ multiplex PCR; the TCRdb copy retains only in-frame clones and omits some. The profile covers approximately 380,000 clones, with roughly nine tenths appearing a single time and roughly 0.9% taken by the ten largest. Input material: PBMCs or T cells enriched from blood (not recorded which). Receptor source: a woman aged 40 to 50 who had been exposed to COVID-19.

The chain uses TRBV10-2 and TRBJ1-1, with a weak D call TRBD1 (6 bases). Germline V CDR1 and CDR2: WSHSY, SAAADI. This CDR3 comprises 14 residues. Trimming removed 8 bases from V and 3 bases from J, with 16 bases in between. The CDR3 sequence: CASQQGYRDTEAFF. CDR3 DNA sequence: TGCGCCAGCCAACAGGGATATAGGGACACTGAAGCTTTCTTT.

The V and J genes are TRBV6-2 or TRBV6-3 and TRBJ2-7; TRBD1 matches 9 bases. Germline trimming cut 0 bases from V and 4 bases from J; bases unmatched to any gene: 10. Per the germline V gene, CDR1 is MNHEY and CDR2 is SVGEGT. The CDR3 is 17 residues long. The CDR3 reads CASSYSWVGTGRYEQYF. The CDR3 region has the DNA TGTGCCAGCAGTTACTCCTGGGTAGGGACAGGGCGATACGAGCAGTACTTC.

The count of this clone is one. Written as DNA, the CDR3 is TGTGCCAGCAGCGCCCCGGGACAGGGGGTCAATGAGCAGTTCTTC. It codes for CASSAPGQGVNEQFF. This sequence joins TRBV9 and TRBJ2-1; 11 nucleotides align to TRBD1. J gave up 6 bases and V 3 bases, and 5 bases lay outside the gene matches. This CDR3 has 15 residues. CDR1 is SGDLS, CDR2 YYNGEE, per germline.

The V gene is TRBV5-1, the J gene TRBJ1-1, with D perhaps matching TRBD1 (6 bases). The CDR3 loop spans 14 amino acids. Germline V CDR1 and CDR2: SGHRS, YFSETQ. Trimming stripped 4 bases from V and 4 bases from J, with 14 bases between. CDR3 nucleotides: TGCGCCAGCAGCCGCTACAGGGCTGGCACTGAAGCTTTCTTT. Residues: CASSRYRAGTEAFF.

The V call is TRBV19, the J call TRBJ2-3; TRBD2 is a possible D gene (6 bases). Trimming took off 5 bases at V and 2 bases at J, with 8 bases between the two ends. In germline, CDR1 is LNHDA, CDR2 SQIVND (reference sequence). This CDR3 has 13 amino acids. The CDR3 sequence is CASSRRDTDTQYF. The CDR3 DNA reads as TGTGCCAGTAGTCGGCGGGACACAGATACGCAGTATTTT. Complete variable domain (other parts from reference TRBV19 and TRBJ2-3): DGGITQSPKYLFRKEGQNVTLSCEQNLNHDAMYWYRQDPGQGLRLIYYSQIVNDFQKGDIAEGYSVSREKKESFPLTVTSAQKNPTAFYLCASSRRDTDTQYFGPGTRLTVL.

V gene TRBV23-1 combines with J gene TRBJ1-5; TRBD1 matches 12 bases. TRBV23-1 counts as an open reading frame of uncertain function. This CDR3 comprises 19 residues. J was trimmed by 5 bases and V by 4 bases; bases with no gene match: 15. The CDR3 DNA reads TGCGCCAGCAGTCGCTACGTCGACCTGGGACAGGGGGCATATCAGCCCCAGCATTTT. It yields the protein CASSRYVDLGQGAYQPQHF.

The CDR3 nucleotides read TGTGCCAGTAGTATCTTAGGGGAAGCCTATGGCTACACCTTC. Protein product: CASSILGEAYGYTF. V usage is TRBV19 and J usage is TRBJ1-2; TRBD1 might be the D (5 bases). The CDR3 sequence is 14 residues long. The germline V gene has CDR1 LNHDA and CDR2 SQIVND (reference sequence). Between the trimmed V and J ends, which lost 3 bases and 4 bases, there was a span of 12 bases.

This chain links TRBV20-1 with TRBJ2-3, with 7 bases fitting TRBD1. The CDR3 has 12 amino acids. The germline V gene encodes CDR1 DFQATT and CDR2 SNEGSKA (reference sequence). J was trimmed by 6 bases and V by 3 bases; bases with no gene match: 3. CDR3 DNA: TGCAGTGCTAGTTCAGGGGGTGATACGCAGTATTTT. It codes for CSASSGGDTQYF.

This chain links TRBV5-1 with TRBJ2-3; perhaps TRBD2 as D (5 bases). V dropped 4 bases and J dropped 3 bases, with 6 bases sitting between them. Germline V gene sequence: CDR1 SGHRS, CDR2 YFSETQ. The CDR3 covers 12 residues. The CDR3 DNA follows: TGCGCCAGCAGCCGGGGAACAGATACGCAGTATTTT. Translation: CASSRGTDTQYF. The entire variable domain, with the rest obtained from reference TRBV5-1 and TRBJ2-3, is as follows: KAGVTQTPRYLIKTRGQQVTLSCSPISGHRSVSWYQQTPGQGLQFLFEYFSETQRNKGNFPGRFSGRQFSNSRSEMNVSTLELGDSALYLCASSRGTDTQYFGPGTRLTVL.

As DNA, the CDR3 is TGTGCCAGCAGCCCCGACAGGGGTTATGGCTACACCTTC. Translation: CASSPDRGYGYTF. The chain links TRBV6-5 to TRBJ1-2, with TRBD1 matching 8 bases. CDR1 is MNHEY and CDR2 is SVGAGI in the germline V gene. The CDR3 has 13 residues. J gave up 5 bases and V 6 bases, and 5 bases lay outside the gene matches.